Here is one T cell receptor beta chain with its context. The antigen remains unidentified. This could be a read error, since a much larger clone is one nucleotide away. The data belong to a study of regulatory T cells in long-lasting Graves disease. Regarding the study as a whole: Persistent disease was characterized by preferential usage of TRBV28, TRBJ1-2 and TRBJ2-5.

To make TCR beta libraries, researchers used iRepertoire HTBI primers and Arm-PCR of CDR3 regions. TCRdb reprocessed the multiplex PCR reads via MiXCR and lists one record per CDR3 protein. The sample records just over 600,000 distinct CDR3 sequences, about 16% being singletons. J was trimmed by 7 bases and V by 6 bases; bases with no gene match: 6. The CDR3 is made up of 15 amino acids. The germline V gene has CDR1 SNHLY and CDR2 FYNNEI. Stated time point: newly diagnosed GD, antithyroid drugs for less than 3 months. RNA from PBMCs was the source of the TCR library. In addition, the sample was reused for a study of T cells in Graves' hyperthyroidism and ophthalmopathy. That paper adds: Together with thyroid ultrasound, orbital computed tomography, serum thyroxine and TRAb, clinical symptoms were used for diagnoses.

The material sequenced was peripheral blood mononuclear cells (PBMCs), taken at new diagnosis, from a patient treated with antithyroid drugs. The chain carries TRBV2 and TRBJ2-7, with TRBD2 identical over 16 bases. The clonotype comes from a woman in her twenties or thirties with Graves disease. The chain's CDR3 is CASRGLAGGRNEQYF. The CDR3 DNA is TGTGCCAGCAGGGGACTAGCGGGAGGGCGGAATGAGCAGTACTTC. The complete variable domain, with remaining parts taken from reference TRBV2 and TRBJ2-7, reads EPEVTQTPSHQVTQMGQEVILRCVPISNHLYFYWYRQILGQKVEFLVSFYNNEISEKSEIFDDQFSVERPDGSNFTLKIRSTKLEDSAMYFCASRGLAGGRNEQYFGPGTRLTVT.